This TCR beta chain was found in a study of blood T cell repertoires in COVID-19. On the study more broadly: The United States, Italy and Spain supplied acute and convalescent COVID-19 samples. The cDNA or gDNA used as material had been derived from T cells, B-cell-depleted T cells, or PBMCs.

The authors' processing: Using reference gene primer amplification, nucleated cell counts were estimated. The assay was immunoSEQ multiplex PCR, and TCRdb's table has in-frame clones only and misses some. V, J and clone size are taken as reported in that table, and D and trimming were inferred from the DNA itself. The sample has about 140,000 clones; 79% are singletons. The CDR3 contains 16 residues. Trimming shortened V by 4 bases and J by 7 bases, and 20 bases separated the two germline ends. CDR1 is MNHNS, CDR2 SASEGT, per germline. The rearrangement links TRBV6-1 to TRBJ2-1; perhaps TRBD1 as D (6 bases). Sequences were obtained from peripheral blood. The clonotype comes from a man aged 55 to 70 with acute or convalescent COVID-19. CDR3 nucleotide sequence: TGTGCCAGCAGTGTCGGCCGACAGGTTGGGATGAATGAGCAGTTCTTC. Protein: CASSVGRQVGMNEQFF.